This T cell receptor beta chain was identified in a study of molecular identifiers for immune sequencing clone quantification. Study in general: Replicate experiments divided RNA from about 19,000 or 110,000 naive CD8 cells into five parts and sequenced four. Study outcomes and limitations: Clone sizes could be underestimated for highly expanded clones when identical TCR molecules share a barcode. Clones carrying above 20 RNA copies accounted for over 97% of effector molecules, under 1% in naive cells.

This clonotype was recorded many times. As yet, its antigen is unknown. The germline gives CDR1 KGHDR, CDR2 SFDVKD. V was shortened by 1 base and J by 3 bases, with 3 bases between the two germline ends. This CDR3 has 13 amino acids. One entry per CDR3 protein, called by TCRdb with MiXCR from the PCR reads. The data hold 40,000 to 45,000 distinct CDR3 sequences, with roughly 21% observed a single time. This TCR was sampled from a human donor in good health. Some libraries in this study had Jurkat cell RNA spiked in. Sequenced input: naive CD8+ T cells from blood, with Jurkat cell RNA spiked in. As for subset: FACS-sorted CD8+CD4-CCR7+CD45RA+ naive T cells. The chain links TRBV24-1 to TRBJ2-1, with D hard to call. Here the CDR3 DNA reads TGTGCCACCAGTGATTTAAACTACAATGAGCAGTTCTTC. This translates into CATSDLNYNEQFF.